This entry features one TCR beta chain sequence. 13 Jbeta primers and 60 Vbeta primers were used for the PCR. Sequenced by immunoSEQ multiplex PCR; TCRdb stores in-frame clones only, minus some. Recorded here are 95,000 to 150,000 clones; the top ten clones represent around 2.7%. These data originate in a study of cytomegalovirus exposure and HLA in healthy donors. CDR3 length: 14 amino acids. The junction had 6 bases not matched to a gene; V was cut back by 4 bases and J by 6 bases. Germline V CDR1 and CDR2: MNHEY, SVGAGI. This TCR came from a man aged 25-45 years in good health and CMV-seronegative. The gene calls are TRBV6-5 and TRBJ2-3; 8 bases fit TRBD1. Sequenced input: PBMCs. For the CDR3, the DNA is TGTGCCAGCAGTTTTCAGGGGGCGGAGGATACGCAGTATTTT. Its protein is CASSFQGAEDTQYF.